A selection of T cell receptor beta chains follows, all from one sample in a study of T cells in Graves' hyperthyroidism and ophthalmopathy. TCRdb analysed the multiplex PCR reads with MiXCR anew, one entry per CDR3 protein. The table records hundreds of thousands of distinct CDR3 sequences, around 20% of them present only once. Sequencing was carried out using blood. Receptors originate from a man in his forties or fifties with Graves' ophthalmopathy. Both conserved end residues are part of each CDR3. The D gene is left open where the match is weak. Clone size is not always given. Where it is, it says once, few, many or a class for expanded clones.

CDR3nt: TGTGCCTGGAGTTATCCGGGACCCAGCTCCTACGAGCAGTACTTC
CDR3aa: CAWSYPGPSSYEQYF
d_gene: -
abundance: many
v_gene: TRBV30
j_gene: TRBJ2-7

CDR3nt: TGTGCCAGCAGTTCCTACAGAAAAAATTCCTATGGCTACACCTTC
CDR3aa: CASSSYRKNSYGYTF
d_gene: -
abundance: many
v_gene: TRBV27
j_gene: TRBJ1-2

CDR3nt: TGTGCCAGCAGCTGGTCCTCACCCGCCCGAGGAACCGGGGAGCTGTTTTTT
CDR3aa: CASSWSSPARGTGELFF
d_gene: -
abundance: many
v_gene: TRBV5-6
j_gene: TRBJ2-2

CDR3nt: TGCGCCAGCAGCCCGCCAGGGATCAACGAGCAGTACTTC
CDR3aa: CASSPPGINEQYF
d_gene: -
abundance: -
v_gene: TRBV5-1
j_gene: TRBJ2-7

CDR3nt: TGTGCCAGCAGTGGGACAGCCCTGAACACTGAAGCTTTCTTT
CDR3aa: CASSGTALNTEAFF
d_gene: TRBD1
abundance: -
v_gene: TRBV3-1
j_gene: TRBJ1-1

CDR3nt: TGTGCCAGCAGCCAAGGGAGACAGAGGAACACTGAAGCTTTCTTT
CDR3aa: CASSQGRQRNTEAFF
d_gene: -
abundance: many
v_gene: TRBV4-2
j_gene: TRBJ1-1

CDR3nt: TGTGCCAGCAGCGATCAGGGAATGGAGCAGCCCCAGCATTTT
CDR3aa: CASSDQGMEQPQHF
d_gene: -
abundance: many
v_gene: TRBV28
j_gene: TRBJ1-5

CDR3nt: TGCGCCAGCAGCTTAGGCGGGGGGATCTACAATGAGCAGTTCTTC
CDR3aa: CASSLGGGIYNEQFF
d_gene: TRBD2
abundance: few
v_gene: TRBV5-1
j_gene: TRBJ2-1

CDR3nt: TGCAGTGCTAATGCCCCGGGACAGGGGGACTACGAGCAGTACTTC
CDR3aa: CSANAPGQGDYEQYF
d_gene: TRBD1
abundance: -
v_gene: TRBV20-1
j_gene: TRBJ2-7

CDR3nt: TGTGCCAGCAGTTTAGCGCCTAGGGCCGGCACTGAAGCTTTCTTT
CDR3aa: CASSLAPRAGTEAFF
d_gene: -
abundance: -
v_gene: TRBV12-3/TRBV12-4
j_gene: TRBJ1-1

CDR3nt: TGTGCCAGCAGGTCCCGGGACAGGTCCCACGAGCAGTACTTC
CDR3aa: CASRSRDRSHEQYF
d_gene: TRBD1
abundance: few
v_gene: TRBV14
j_gene: TRBJ2-7

CDR3nt: TGTGCCAGCAGTACGCGGACTAGGTTCCAAGAGACCCAGTACTTC
CDR3aa: CASSTRTRFQETQYF
d_gene: TRBD2
abundance: many
v_gene: TRBV28
j_gene: TRBJ2-5

CDR3nt: TGTGCCAGCAGGCGCGCCCGTAGCGAGACCACAGATACGCAGTATTTT
CDR3aa: CASRRARSETTDTQYF
d_gene: -
abundance: -
v_gene: TRBV5-6
j_gene: TRBJ2-3

CDR3nt: TGTGCCAGCAGTCTAGAGACTGCCCTTTACAATGAGCAGTTCTTC
CDR3aa: CASSLETALYNEQFF
d_gene: -
abundance: once
v_gene: TRBV12-3/TRBV12-4
j_gene: TRBJ2-1

CDR3nt: TGTGCCAGCAGCCTCCGGGACTCACGCGAGCAGTACTTC
CDR3aa: CASSLRDSREQYF
d_gene: -
abundance: few
v_gene: TRBV6-1
j_gene: TRBJ2-7

CDR3nt: TGTGCCAGCAGCCAGGCGTCCCCTAGCGGGGGAAATGAGCAGTTCTTC
CDR3aa: CASSQASPSGGNEQFF
d_gene: TRBD2
abundance: once
v_gene: TRBV4-2
j_gene: TRBJ2-1

CDR3nt: TGCAGTGCTAAGGGCTTCGGGGAGCTGTTTTTT
CDR3aa: CSAKGFGELFF
d_gene: -
abundance: -
v_gene: TRBV20-1
j_gene: TRBJ2-2

CDR3nt: TGTGCCAGCAGTCTAGACAGGGATGGTCAGCCCCAGCATTTT
CDR3aa: CASSLDRDGQPQHF
d_gene: TRBD1
abundance: few
v_gene: TRBV2
j_gene: TRBJ1-5

CDR3nt: TGCGCCAGCAGCTCCAATAGCGGGGGGGCTAACAATGAGCAGTTCTTC
CDR3aa: CASSSNSGGANNEQFF
d_gene: TRBD2
abundance: -
v_gene: TRBV5-1
j_gene: TRBJ2-1

CDR3nt: TGTGCCAGCCGCCGGCGCAGCAGCACAGATGCGCAGTATTTT
CDR3aa: CASRRRSSTDAQYF
d_gene: -
abundance: -
v_gene: TRBV12-3/TRBV12-4
j_gene: TRBJ2-3

CDR3nt: TGTGCCAGCACTCGCGGGACGAACTATGGCTACACCTTC
CDR3aa: CASTRGTNYGYTF
d_gene: -
abundance: few
v_gene: TRBV6-1
j_gene: TRBJ1-2

CDR3nt: TGCAGTGCTAGAGGACTAGCGGGGAATACGCAGTATTTT
CDR3aa: CSARGLAGNTQYF
d_gene: TRBD2
abundance: many
v_gene: TRBV20-1
j_gene: TRBJ2-3